A selection of T cell receptor beta chains follows, all from one sample in a study of shared clonotypes between healthy human individuals. Sequenced by immunoSEQ multiplex PCR; TCRdb stores in-frame clones only, minus some. The sample contains approximately 2,200,000 clones, about 92% of which appear only once. Material for sequencing was naive CD8+ T cells from PBMCs. The receptor set was obtained from a man between 18 and 35 years old in good health. Some clones in this sample may be carry-over from other donors' samples. The CDR3 runs from the conserved cysteine through the conserved F or W. The D gene is left open where the match is weak. Where a row states a size, it is once, few, many or the class of an expanded clone; other rows omit it.

TGTGCCAGTAGTATTGGGAGAGGAGGGACTGAAGCTTTCTTT CASSIGRGGTEAFF TRBJ1-1 TRBV19 . .
TGTGCCAGCAGAGGGGGGTGGAACGAGCAGTACTTC CASRGGWNEQYF TRBJ2-7 TRBV6-6 . .
TGCGCCAGCAGCCCCAGACAGAGTGGCTACGAGCAGTACTTC CASSPRQSGYEQYF TRBJ2-7 TRBV4-3 . .
TGCGCCAGCAGCCAAGATGGCACTGAGCAGTTCTTC CASSQDGTEQFF TRBJ2-1 TRBV4-3 . .
TGTGCCAGCAGCCAAGAAGGGAATAGCAATCAGCCCCAGCATTTT CASSQEGNSNQPQHF TRBJ1-5 TRBV4-2 few .
TGTGCCAGCAGCTTCTCATCAGTTCAGCCCCAGCATTTT CASSFSSVQPQHF TRBJ1-5 TRBV11-2 . .
TGTGCCAGCAGTTTTAAGGGGGTGGGTCAGCCCCAGCATTTT CASSFKGVGQPQHF TRBJ1-5 TRBV28 . .
TGTGCCAGTAGGCAGCCAGGCGGTAGCTATGGCTACACCTTC CASRQPGGSYGYTF TRBJ1-2 TRBV19 . .
TGTGCCAGCAGCCCCCGGGACTCATGGAATGAGCAGTTCTTC CASSPRDSWNEQFF TRBJ2-1 TRBV7-2 . .
TGTGCCAGCACCTTGGGCGGCAACACCATATATTTT CASTLGGNTIYF TRBJ1-3 TRBV11-2 . .
TGTGCCAGCAGCCAAGGAGGGCTAGCGGGAGGCTATGAGCAGTTCTTC CASSQGGLAGGYEQFF TRBJ2-1 TRBV9 . TRBD2
TGTGCCACCAGCAGAGGTAGGCAGAGCAATCAGCCCCAGCATTTT CATSRGRQSNQPQHF TRBJ1-5 TRBV15 . .
TGTGCCAGCAGCACTTTCGGGGAGGGGTGGCCCTACGAGCAGTACTTC CASSTFGEGWPYEQYF TRBJ2-7 TRBV11-2 . TRBD2
TGTGCCAGCAGCTTTTCTTTAGGACTAGCGGGAGGGTTGGTCAATGAGCAGTTCTTC CASSFSLGLAGGLVNEQFF TRBJ2-1 TRBV11-2 . TRBD2
TGTGCCAGCAGCTTAGAGGCGTACTCTGGAAACACCATATATTTT CASSLEAYSGNTIYF TRBJ1-3 TRBV11-2 . .
TGTGCCAGCGCCCCCAGTACCGCTTACAATGAGCAGTTCTTC CASAPSTAYNEQFF TRBJ2-1 TRBV6-5 . .
TGTGCCAGCAGAGCGACAGGGACTAACTATGGCTACACCTTC CASRATGTNYGYTF TRBJ1-2 TRBV9 . TRBD1
TGTGCCAGCAGTGAAGTTAGGACTAGCGGGACCTACGAGCAGTACTTC CASSEVRTSGTYEQYF TRBJ2-7 TRBV6-1 . TRBD2
TGTGCCAGCAGCCTTGGGACAGTCCCACACAATGAGCAGTTCTTC CASSLGTVPHNEQFF TRBJ2-1 TRBV7-8 . TRBD1
TGTGCCAGTAGTATAGTTCCAGGGGGCAATCAGCCCCAGCATTTT CASSIVPGGNQPQHF TRBJ1-5 TRBV19 . .
TGTGCCAGCAGGGGAGGACAGGGCTACGAGCAGTACTTC CASRGGQGYEQYF TRBJ2-7 TRBV7-9 . TRBD1
TGTGCCAGCCTTGGGACTAGCGGGAGGGCCCTGGGGGGTACGCAGTATTTT CASLGTSGRALGGTQYF TRBJ2-3 TRBV28 . TRBD2
TGCGCCAGCAGCCAAGAGGACAGGGCGCTACTTAACTATGGCTACACCTTC CASSQEDRALLNYGYTF TRBJ1-2 TRBV4-1 . TRBD1
TGCGCCAGCAGCATACCCGGGACAGAACTATCCTACAATGAGCAGTTCTTC CASSIPGTELSYNEQFF TRBJ2-1 TRBV5-1 once TRBD1
TGTGCCACCAGCGGAACTAGCGGGAGGGGCTACGAGCAGTACTTC CATSGTSGRGYEQYF TRBJ2-7 TRBV15 . TRBD2
TGCGCCAGCAGTGAGTCCCCGGGACTGAACAATGAGCAGTTCTTC CASSESPGLNNEQFF TRBJ2-1 TRBV10-2 . .
TGTGCCAGCAGCGCAGGGACCGTGACCGAGGATGGCTACACCTTC CASSAGTVTEDGYTF TRBJ1-2 TRBV9 . .
TGTGCCAGCAGTCTGGGTGGGCGGGAGTTAGTCGGGGAGCTGTTTTTT CASSLGGRELVGELFF TRBJ2-2 TRBV28 . TRBD2
TGCGCCAGCAGCCCCTCGGGGGGTAGCAATCAGCCCCAGCATTTT CASSPSGGSNQPQHF TRBJ1-5 TRBV5-1 . .
TGTGCCAGCAGTTTCTCCCAGGGGGCGACTCAGCCCCAGCATTTT CASSFSQGATQPQHF TRBJ1-5 TRBV27 . TRBD1
TGTGCCAGTAGTATATACGGTAATCAGCCCCAGCATTTT CASSIYGNQPQHF TRBJ1-5 TRBV19 . .
TGTGCCAGCACCCTCGGGGGTAAGGTCCACGAGCAGTACTTC CASTLGGKVHEQYF TRBJ2-7 TRBV7-2 . .
TGCGCCAGCAGCTTGGAATTTAGGGGGGTAGTGGGCAATTACGAGCAGTACTTC CASSLEFRGVVGNYEQYF TRBJ2-7 TRBV5-1 . .
TGTGCCAGCAGCTTGGTCCCGGGGGCCGCCGGGGAGCTGTTTTTT CASSLVPGAAGELFF TRBJ2-2 TRBV5-6 . .
TGTGCCAGCAGCTTAGGGGGACTAGCGGGAAATACGCAGTATTTT CASSLGGLAGNTQYF TRBJ2-3 TRBV11-2 once TRBD2
TGTGCCAGCAGCGACGACAGGGCCCCCCCCTACGAGCAGTACTTC CASSDDRAPPYEQYF TRBJ2-7 TRBV7-9 . TRBD1
TGTGCCAGCAGCTTCGCGGGACTAGCGGGAGCGGTAGATACGCAGTATTTT CASSFAGLAGAVDTQYF TRBJ2-3 TRBV7-9 once TRBD2
TGTGCCAGCAGTTTAGGGACTAGACCCTACGAGCAGTACTTC CASSLGTRPYEQYF TRBJ2-7 TRBV27 once TRBD2
TGTGCCAGCAGCGACCGGGGGACACCGTTCGAAGGCTACACCTTC CASSDRGTPFEGYTF TRBJ1-2 TRBV9 . .
TGCGCCAGCAGCCGACTTGTAGACGGCCTAGAAGCTTTCTTT CASSRLVDGLEAFF TRBJ1-1 TRBV4-1 . .
TGCGCCAGCAGCCAAGACCGACTAGCGGACTACAATGAGCAGTTCTTC CASSQDRLADYNEQFF TRBJ2-1 TRBV4-3 . TRBD2
TGTGCCAGCAGTCCAGGCGGGACCCAGTACTTC CASSPGGTQYF TRBJ2-5 TRBV27 . .
TGTGCCAGCAGCGTAGAATCTAGCGTACACTACGAGCAGTACTTC CASSVESSVHYEQYF TRBJ2-7 TRBV9 . .
TGTGCCAGCAGCTTAGATGACCGGGACAGTTCCTACAATGAGCAGTTCTTC CASSLDDRDSSYNEQFF TRBJ2-1 TRBV11-3 once TRBD1
TGCGCCAGCAGCCAGGTTGCGGTAGCCGGGGTCCGGGAGCTGTTTTTT CASSQVAVAGVRELFF TRBJ2-2 TRBV4-3 once .
TGTGCCACCAGCACCTTAGCGGGAGGGGGAACAGATACGCAGTATTTT CATSTLAGGGTDTQYF TRBJ2-3 TRBV15 . TRBD2
TGTGCCATCAGTGAGGCGACAGGGGTAGAGCAGTACTTC CAISEATGVEQYF TRBJ2-7 TRBV10-3 . TRBD1
TGCAGCGTTGTGGCGGGACCAAGCACGACCCAGTACTTC CSVVAGPSTTQYF TRBJ2-5 TRBV29-1 . .
TGTGCCAGCAGCTCTCCGACAGGGAGGAATGAGCAGTTCTTC CASSSPTGRNEQFF TRBJ2-1 TRBV7-9 . .
TGTGCCACCAGCAGAGGGATGGACGAACAACAGGGGGCGTGGGGCTATGGCTACACCTTC CATSRGMDEQQGAWGYGYTF TRBJ1-2 TRBV15 . TRBD1